Shown below are 3 T cell receptor beta chains from a single sample sequenced in a study of T cells in Graves' hyperthyroidism and ophthalmopathy. Researchers took RNA transcripts and amplified the TCR beta CDR3 regions from them. The HTBI primer set was used in a first-round RT-PCR of the TCR CDR3. TCRdb reprocessed the multiplex PCR reads with MiXCR, giving one entry per CDR3 protein. Among hundreds of thousands of distinct CDR3 sequences listed, over 12% were seen once. Sequenced: blood. These receptors originate from a woman between 35 and 50 years old with Graves' ophthalmopathy.

This clonotype was seen repeatedly, ten times or more. The genes are TRBV28 and TRBJ1-2; D is unclear. The CDR3 extends over 11 amino acids. Trimming cost V 4 bases and J 4 bases, with 4 bases left between them. The germline gives CDR1 MDHEN, CDR2 SYDVKM. This CDR3 reads CASSYSYGYTF. DNA of the CDR3: TGTGCCAGCAGTTACTCCTATGGCTACACCTTC.

In this sample, this clonotype turned up many times. This chain joins TRBV28 and TRBJ1-5, with D tentatively TRBD1 (6 bases). The CDR3 consists of 15 residues. Germline V CDR1 and CDR2: MDHEN, SYDVKM. The V end was cut by 6 bases, the J end by 7 bases, with 19 bases between. The CDR3 nucleotides read TGTGCCAGCAGGGACGGGACCGGGGGCCTCCAGCCCCAGCATTTT. As protein: CASRDGTGGLQPQHF.

This clonotype was counted a few times. The genes are TRBV7-8 and TRBJ1-5; D possibly corresponds to TRBD1 (5 bases). Between the trimmed V and J ends, which lost 5 bases and 8 bases, there was a span of 22 bases. The germline V gene encodes CDR1 SGHVS and CDR2 FQNEAQ. This CDR3 has 16 amino acids. The CDR3 loop reads CASSPRTRGVTEPQHF. The CDR3 nucleotides read TGTGCCAGCAGCCCGCGGACAAGGGGCGTCACGGAGCCCCAGCATTTT. Full variable domain (remainder filled in from reference TRBV7-8 and TRBJ1-5): GAGVSQSPRYKVAKRGQDVALRCDPISGHVSLFWYQQALGQGPEFLTYFQNEAQLDKSGLPSDRFFAERPEGSVSTLKIQRTQQEDSAVYLCASSPRTRGVTEPQHFGDGTRLSIL.